Presented here are 18 T cell receptor beta chains from one specimen sequenced in a study of blood T cells in healthy people across ages. A second PCR of roughly 7 to 11 cycles used a sample-barcoded 5' primer and a J-beta primer mix. Using its own MiXCR run on the 5' RACE reads, TCRdb lists one record per CDR3 protein. Of roughly 1,100,000 distinct CDR3 sequences listed, 25% are singletons. The sample was also linked to a second study, of T cells of mothers and their children.

The sample taken for sequencing was blood. The origin of the receptors is a girl aged 2 to 9 in good health.

This rearrangement joins TRBV2 to TRBJ2-2; 7 positions agree with TRBD1. CDR1 SNHLY and CDR2 FYNNEI come from the germline V gene. CDR3 length: 13 amino acids. The ends lost 6 bases at V and 6 bases at J; junction bases unmatched: 4. The CDR3 bases are TGTGCCAGCAGCAAAACAGGGGCCGGGGAGCTGTTTTTT. Translated, it gives CASSKTGAGELFF.

The genes are TRBV29-1 and TRBJ2-1; possibly TRBD1 for D (6 bases). Trimming pared 7 bases from V and 0 bases from J, leaving 16 bases between. There are 15 residues in the CDR3. Looked up from germline, CDR1 is SQVTM and CDR2 is ANQGSEA. CDR3 DNA sequence: TGCAGCGCAGCCCCCGGACAGTCCTCCTACAATGAGCAGTTCTTC. Its translation: CSAAPGQSSYNEQFF.

This clonotype has just a few counts. The rearrangement uses TRBV6-6 and TRBJ2-7; maybe TRBD2 (6 bases). From germline, CDR1 is MNHNY and CDR2 SVGAGI (reference sequence). Trimming cost V 4 bases and J 4 bases, with 14 bases left between them. The CDR3 has 14 amino acids. In nucleotides, the CDR3 is TGTGCCAGCAGTTTCTCCGGGAGTAAATACGAGCAGTACTTC. Its protein product is CASSFSGSKYEQYF.

The chain has TRBV6-5 and TRBJ2-3, with TRBD2 matching 15 bases. The CDR3 is made up of 16 amino acids. The germline V gene has CDR1 MNHEY and CDR2 SVGAGI. V shed 6 bases, J shed 3 bases, and the junction held 4 bases outside the gene matches. The CDR3 DNA reads as TGTGCCAGCAGCCAAGGGACTAGCGGGGGGACAGATACGCAGTATTTT. Protein: CASSQGTSGGTDTQYF.

The chain has TRBV12-3 or TRBV12-4 and TRBJ2-2, with D possibly TRBD1 on 5 matching bases. The CDR3 loop spans 14 amino acids. Deletions cut 4 bases from V and 7 bases from J, with 13 bases between. CDR3 in DNA: TGTGCCAGCAGTTGGGGCAGGAACCACGGGGAGCTGTTTTTT. Residues: CASSWGRNHGELFF.

This clonotype was seen many times. CDR3 in DNA: TGTGCCAGCAGCTTCTTGAATACCCTAAGCGAGACCCAGTACTTC. Translation: CASSFLNTLSETQYF. The genes are TRBV7-8 and TRBJ2-5; D gene ambiguous. V lost 3 bases, J lost 5 bases, and 16 bases lay in between. The V gene's germline CDR1 is SGHVS and CDR2 FQNEAQ. This CDR3 region has 15 residues. Complete variable domain (other parts from reference TRBV7-8 and TRBJ2-5): GAGVSQSPRYKVAKRGQDVALRCDPISGHVSLFWYQQALGQGPEFLTYFQNEAQLDKSGLPSDRFFAERPEGSVSTLKIQRTQQEDSAVYLCASSFLNTLSETQYFGPGTRLLVL.

In this sample, this clonotype turned up a few times. The CDR3, as DNA: TGCAGCGTTGAAGCTGGGAACAGGGGGCAGTTCTTC. Protein sequence: CSVEAGNRGQFF. The chain carries TRBV29-1 and TRBJ2-1, with 7 nucleotides matching TRBD1. V shed 1 base and J 12 bases; nucleotides not matched to a gene: 6. The CDR3 contains 12 residues. Germline V gene data show CDR1 as SQVTM and CDR2 as ANQGSEA.

The chain recombines TRBV18 with TRBJ2-7, with D uncertain. There are 14 residues in the CDR3. The V end lost 3 bases, the J end lost 2 bases, and 11 bases lay between the germline ends. The germline V gene encodes CDR1 KGHSH and CDR2 LQKENI. This chain's CDR3 is CASSPENRPYEQYF. CDR3 nucleotides: TGTGCCAGCTCACCTGAAAACCGTCCCTACGAGCAGTACTTC. Drawing the rest from reference TRBV18 and TRBJ2-7, the complete variable domain is NAGVMQNPRHLVRRRGQEARLRCSPMKGHSHVYWYRQLPEEGLKFMVYLQKENIIDESGMPKERFSAEFPKEGPSILRIQQVVRGDSAAYFCASSPENRPYEQYFGPGTRLTVT.

The chain couples TRBV7-9 to TRBJ2-5, with D possibly matching TRBD1 (5 bases). Gene TRBJ2-1 matches the end of the DNA better, so the J call may be wrong. This CDR3 region has 13 residues. Germline V gene lookup returns CDR1 SEHNR and CDR2 FQNEAQ (reference sequence). The DNA of the CDR3 is TGTGCCAGCAGGCTAGATACAGACAGAGAGCAGTTCTTC. This gives the protein CASRLDTDREQFF.

This clonotype occurred a few times. The chain has TRBV7-9 and TRBJ2-5; 7 bases agree with TRBD1. Losses at the gene ends were 5 bases for V and 3 bases for J; bases not matched to a gene: 9. CDR3 length: 15 residues. Germline V gene lookup returns CDR1 SEHNR and CDR2 FQNEAQ (reference sequence). Here the CDR3 reads CASSLGTAPEETQYF. In DNA form, the CDR3 reads TGTGCCAGCAGCCTTGGGACAGCACCAGAAGAGACCCAGTACTTC.

This rearrangement joins TRBV19 to TRBJ2-6, with D unclear. From germline, CDR1 is LNHDA and CDR2 SQIVND (reference sequence). V was shortened by 9 bases and J by 9 bases, with 9 bases between the two germline ends. This CDR3 has 11 amino acids. DNA of the CDR3: TGTGCCAGCCAGAACAGCAACGTCCTGACTTTC. This sequence encodes CASQNSNVLTF.

This clonotype was detected a few times. The gene calls are TRBV11-2 and TRBJ2-1; 11 bases fit TRBD2. The V and J ends lost 1 base and 10 bases, in that order; junction bases with no gene match: 9. Germline V gene data show CDR1 as SGHAT and CDR2 as FQNNGV. This CDR3 has 16 amino acids. As DNA, the CDR3 is TGTGCCAGCAGCTTAGGAAGCGCTAGCGGGGGGTGGGAGCAGTTCTTC. It yields the protein CASSLGSASGGWEQFF.

The chain carries TRBV5-4 and TRBJ2-6, with D uncertain. The V end lost 5 bases, the J end lost 1 base, and 10 bases lay between the germline ends. Germline CDR1 reads SGHNT; CDR2 reads YYREEE (reference sequence). The CDR3 runs 15 residues. The CDR3 is CASRPGLSGANVLTF. CDR3 DNA sequence: TGTGCCAGCAGGCCCGGTCTGTCTGGGGCCAACGTCCTGACTTTC.

Comments on this clonotype: This CDR3 fails to terminate in the conserved phenylalanine or tryptophan, so it likely reflects a read error. The chain combines TRBV7-9 with TRBJ1-3; D call uncertain. The CDR3 spans 15 residues. Germline CDR1 SEHNR, CDR2 FQNEAQ (reference sequence). V gave up 6 bases and J gave up 3 bases, with 15 bases separating them. Here the CDR3 reads CASRIASGVGNTIYY. The CDR3 coding sequence is TGTGCCAGCAGGATCGCGAGTGGCGTTGGAAACACCATATATTAT.

This clonotype was seen a single time. The chain employs TRBV29-1 and TRBJ2-7; D is unresolved. Germline values: CDR1 SQVTM, CDR2 ANQGSEA. CDR3 length: 13 residues. V lost 4 bases, J lost 2 bases, and 12 bases lay in between. The CDR3 loop is CSVVWTGTYEQYF. CDR3 in DNA: TGCAGCGTTGTGTGGACGGGTACCTACGAGCAGTACTTC.

The chain is built from TRBV11-2 and TRBJ1-3; D is unclear. Germline V gene data show CDR1 as SGHAT and CDR2 as FQNNGV. The V gene lost 3 bases and the J gene lost 1 base, with 7 bases spanning the gap. CDR3 length: 14 residues. CDR3 bases: TGTGCCAGCAGCTTGCCGGTATCTGGAAACACCATATATTTT. Translated, it gives CASSLPVSGNTIYF.

This clonotype appeared a few times. This chain connects TRBV29-1 to TRBJ2-5; perhaps D is TRBD1 or TRBD2 (6 bases each). CDR1 and CDR2 (germline): SQVTM, ANQGSEA. This CDR3 is built from 14 residues. Deletions cut 8 bases from V and 4 bases from J, with 20 bases between. CDR3 residues: CSSGGGGGLETQYF. The CDR3, as DNA: TGCAGCTCCGGAGGGGGTGGAGGCTTAGAGACCCAGTACTTC.

V and J are TRBV11-2 and TRBJ2-7; no definite D call. Per the germline V gene, CDR1 is SGHAT and CDR2 is FQNNGV. The CDR3 extends over 14 amino acids. The V and J ends lost 4 bases and 0 bases respectively, with 10 bases between them. The CDR3 sequence is CASSSLKGSYEQYF. Written as DNA, the CDR3 is TGTGCCAGCAGCTCCTTAAAGGGCTCCTACGAGCAGTACTTC.